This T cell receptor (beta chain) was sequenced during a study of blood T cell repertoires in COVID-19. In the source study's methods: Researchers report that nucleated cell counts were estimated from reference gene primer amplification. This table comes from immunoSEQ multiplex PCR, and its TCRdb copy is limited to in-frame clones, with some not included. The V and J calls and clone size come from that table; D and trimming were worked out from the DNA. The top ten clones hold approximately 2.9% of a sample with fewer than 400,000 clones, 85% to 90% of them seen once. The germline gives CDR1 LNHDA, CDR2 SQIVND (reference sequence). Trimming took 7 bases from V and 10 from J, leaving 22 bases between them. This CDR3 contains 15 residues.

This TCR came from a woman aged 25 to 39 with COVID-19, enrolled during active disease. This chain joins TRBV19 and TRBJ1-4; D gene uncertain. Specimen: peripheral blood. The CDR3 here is CASTGSKGVSVKLFF. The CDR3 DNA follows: TGTGCCAGTACCGGGAGTAAGGGCGTTTCGGTAAAACTGTTTTTT.